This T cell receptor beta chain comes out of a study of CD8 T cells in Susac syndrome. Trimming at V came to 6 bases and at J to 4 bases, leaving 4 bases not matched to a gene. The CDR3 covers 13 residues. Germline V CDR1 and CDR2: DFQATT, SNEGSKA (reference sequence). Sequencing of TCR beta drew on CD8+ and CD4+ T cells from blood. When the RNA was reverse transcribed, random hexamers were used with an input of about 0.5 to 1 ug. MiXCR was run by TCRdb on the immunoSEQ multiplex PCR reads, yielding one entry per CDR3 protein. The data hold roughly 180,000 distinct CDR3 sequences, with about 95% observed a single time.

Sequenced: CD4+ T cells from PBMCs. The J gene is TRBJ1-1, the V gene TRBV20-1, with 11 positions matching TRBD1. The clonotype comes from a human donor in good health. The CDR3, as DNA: TGCAGTGCGGGGGGACAGGGGGGCACTGAAGCTTTCTTT. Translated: CSAGGQGGTEAFF.